The 32 T cell receptor beta chains listed next were all sequenced from one sample in a study of blood T cell repertoires in COVID-19. Assay: immunoSEQ multiplex PCR; the TCRdb copy retains only in-frame clones and omits some. The profile shows almost 500,000 clones, 88% of them singletons. Source material: PBMCs or T cells enriched from blood (not recorded which). The receptors come from a woman aged 60-70 years who had recovered from COVID-19.

The CDR3, as DNA: TGCGCCAGCAGCTTGGCCGGCGGGACTAGCGGGGGAGTTGGAGAGACCCAGTACTTC. As protein: CASSLAGGTSGGVGETQYF. The chain couples TRBV5-1 to TRBJ2-5, with 14 bases that match TRBD2. Trimming cost V 0 bases and J 4 bases; bases outside gene matches: 11. Germline lookup yields CDR1 SGHRS and CDR2 YFSETQ. The CDR3 is 19 amino acids.

This clone was recorded once. The chain employs TRBV18 and TRBJ1-3, with D possibly matching TRBD1 (5 bases). CDR1 is KGHSH, CDR2 LQKENI, per germline. The germline V and J ends were trimmed by 8 bases and 0 bases, with 8 bases remaining between them. The CDR3 consists of 13 residues. The CDR3 loop is CASQTGSGNTIYF. CDR3 sequence (DNA): TGTGCCAGCCAAACAGGCTCTGGAAACACCATATATTTT.

The chain employs TRBV6-1 and TRBJ1-3; 7 bases align to TRBD1. Trimming took 3 bases from V and 5 from J; bases not matched to a gene: 7. The germline gives CDR1 MNHNS, CDR2 SASEGT. The CDR3 covers 15 residues. The CDR3 sequence: CASSEGQFQRNTIYF. In DNA, the CDR3 is TGTGCCAGCAGTGAGGGACAGTTCCAGAGAAACACCATATATTTT.

This chain uses TRBV5-1 with TRBJ1-4; D uncertain. The germline gives CDR1 SGHRS, CDR2 YFSETQ. Trimming took 2 bases from V and 0 from J, leaving 8 bases between them. The CDR3 runs to 15 residues. CDR3 residues: CASSFGSSTNEKLFF. The CDR3 DNA is TGCGCCAGCAGCTTCGGGTCCTCAACTAATGAAAAACTGTTTTTT.

This clone appeared a few times. This sequence joins TRBV21-1 and TRBJ1-1. TRBV21-1 is shown as a pseudogene. The CDR3 totals 14 residues. In nucleotides, the CDR3 is TGTGCCAGCAGCAAACAGGAGGGGCCCACTGAAGCTTTCTTT. It is translated as CASSKQEGPTEAFF.

CDR3 nucleotides: TGTGCCAGCTCACCGAGTCGTCAAGAGACCCAGTACTTC. Encoded protein: CASSPSRQETQYF. This rearrangement joins TRBV18 to TRBJ2-5, with D unclear. Germline lookup yields CDR1 KGHSH and CDR2 LQKENI. Trimming cost V 3 bases and J 2 bases, with 7 bases left between them. The CDR3 runs 13 residues.

This sequence joins TRBV6-5 and TRBJ2-2; D remains unclear. V dropped 6 bases and J dropped 1 base, with 9 bases sitting between them. Germline CDR1 MNHEY, CDR2 SVGAGI. The CDR3 spans 14 residues. The CDR3 spells CASRPQQNTGELFF. Written as DNA, the CDR3 is TGTGCCAGCAGACCACAGCAGAACACCGGGGAGCTGTTTTTT.

The chain combines TRBV7-8 with TRBJ1-2; TRBD1 aligns across 12 bases. Trimming cost V 3 bases and J 6 bases; bases outside gene matches: 5. Germline CDR1 is SGHVS and CDR2 is FQNEAQ. The CDR3 extends over 15 amino acids. CDR3 residues: CASSFTGTGGDGYTF. CDR3 in DNA: TGTGCCAGCAGCTTCACCGGGACAGGGGGCGATGGCTACACCTTC. The whole variable domain, remainder taken from reference TRBV7-8 and TRBJ1-2, is GAGVSQSPRYKVAKRGQDVALRCDPISGHVSLFWYQQALGQGPEFLTYFQNEAQLDKSGLPSDRFFAERPEGSVSTLKIQRTQQEDSAVYLCASSFTGTGGDGYTFGSGTRLTVV.

The chain links TRBV1 to TRBJ1-3; TRBD1, as called in the table, went unchecked against the DNA. TRBV1 is listed as a pseudogene. CDR3 length: 15 amino acids. DNA for the CDR3: TGCACCAGCAGCCAGGAGGACAGAGCTGGAAACACCATATATTTT. The encoded protein is CTSSQEDRAGNTIYF.

CDR3 sequence reads: CASSESTGRQPQHF. Here the CDR3 DNA reads TGTGCCAGCAGTGAAAGCACAGGAAGGCAGCCCCAGCATTTT. This rearrangement joins TRBV2 to TRBJ1-5; D is perhaps TRBD1 (5 bases). The CDR3 sequence is 14 residues long. The germline V gene encodes CDR1 SNHLY and CDR2 FYNNEI. Trimming left V 2 bases short and J 7 bases short, with 12 bases between.

The chain is built from TRBV24-1 and TRBJ2-7, with D perhaps matching TRBD1 (6 bases). V was pared by 7 bases and J by 5 bases, with 17 bases between. The CDR3 covers 14 residues. Germline V gene data show CDR1 as KGHDR and CDR2 as SFDVKD. In nucleotides, the CDR3 is TGTGCCACCAGGCCCACCCTCAAGGGGGACGAGCAGTACGTC. It is translated as CATRPTLKGDEQYV.

Here the CDR3 DNA reads TGCGCCAGCAGATCCACAGGGCCGGGAACTGAAGCTTTCTTT. This gives the protein CASRSTGPGTEAFF. The chain has TRBV5-1 and TRBJ1-1; D is perhaps TRBD1 (6 bases). Germline CDR1 SGHRS, CDR2 YFSETQ. V was shortened by 5 bases and J by 5 bases, with 16 bases between the two germline ends. The CDR3 is 14 residues long. Looking up the rest from reference TRBV5-1 and TRBJ1-1 gives the full variable domain: KAGVTQTPRYLIKTRGQQVTLSCSPISGHRSVSWYQQTPGQGLQFLFEYFSETQRNKGNFPGRFSGRQFSNSRSEMNVSTLELGDSALYLCASRSTGPGTEAFFGQGTRLTVV.

The genes are TRBV2 and TRBJ2-7; TRBD1 matches 7 bases. The germline CDR1 and CDR2 sequences are SNHLY and FYNNEI. J lost 1 base, V lost 6 bases, and 15 bases had no gene match. The CDR3 is 17 amino acids. In DNA, the CDR3 is TGTGCCAGCAGGGGACCCGGACAGGACTTGGGGTCCTACGAGCAGTACTTC. Translation gives CASRGPGQDLGSYEQYF. Supplemented by reference TRBV2 and TRBJ2-7, the full variable domain reads EPEVTQTPSHQVTQMGQEVILRCVPISNHLYFYWYRQILGQKVEFLVSFYNNEISEKSEIFDDQFSVERPDGSNFTLKIRSTKLEDSAMYFCASRGPGQDLGSYEQYFGPGTRLTVT.

This chain uses TRBV9 with TRBJ2-7; no firm D call. Germline CDR1 is SGDLS and CDR2 is YYNGEE. This CDR3 comprises 14 residues. V lost 0 bases and J lost 2, with 9 bases in between. Here the CDR3 reads CASSVGEETYEQYF. The CDR3 DNA reads TGTGCCAGCAGCGTAGGAGAGGAGACCTACGAGCAGTACTTC. The variable domain in full, completed from reference TRBV9 and TRBJ2-7, reads DSGVTQTPKHLITATGQRVTLRCSPRSGDLSVYWYQQSLDQGLQFLIQYYNGEERAKGNILERFSAQQFPDLHSELNLSSLELGDSALYFCASSVGEETYEQYFGPGTRLTVT.

The rearrangement uses TRBV5-4 and TRBJ1-2; 7 nucleotides align to TRBD1. Germline V CDR1 and CDR2: SGHNT, YYREEE (reference sequence). The V and J ends lost 9 bases and 6 bases, in that order; junction bases with no gene match: 11. CDR3 length equals 13 residues. The CDR3 loop is CATFLLGTDGYTF. The CDR3 bases are TGTGCCACCTTTCTTTTAGGGACAGATGGCTACACCTTC.

The table lists this clone with a few counts. The chain uses TRBV2 and TRBJ1-1, with 7 bases that match TRBD1. CDR1 SNHLY and CDR2 FYNNEI come from the germline V gene. V lost 1 base to trimming and J lost 5 bases; unmatched junction nucleotides: 7. The CDR3 sequence is 15 residues long. The chain's CDR3 is CASSEEEGAVTEAFF. CDR3 sequence (DNA): TGTGCCAGCAGTGAAGAGGAGGGGGCGGTTACTGAAGCTTTCTTT. The full variable domain, in which reference TRBV2 and TRBJ1-1 provide the parts outside the CDR3, is EPEVTQTPSHQVTQMGQEVILRCVPISNHLYFYWYRQILGQKVEFLVSFYNNEISEKSEIFDDQFSVERPDGSNFTLKIRSTKLEDSAMYFCASSEEEGAVTEAFFGQGTRLTVV.

The sample holds one count of this clone. The V call is TRBV30, the J call TRBJ2-4, with D uncertain. The germline V gene encodes CDR1 GTSNPN and CDR2 SVGIG (reference sequence). This CDR3 contains 16 residues. V gave up 0 bases and J gave up 5 bases, with 17 bases separating them. The CDR3 sequence is CAWSVFHMATENIQYF. The CDR3 nucleotides are TGTGCCTGGAGTGTATTCCACATGGCCACCGAAAACATTCAGTACTTC. Filled out from reference TRBV30 and TRBJ2-4, the complete variable domain reads SQTIHQWPATLVQPVGSPLSLECTVEGTSNPNLYWYRQAAGRGLQLLFYSVGIGQISSEVPQNLSASRPQDRQFILSSKKLLLSDSGFYLCAWSVFHMATENIQYFGAGTRLSVL.

This clone was seen once. The chain uses TRBV19 and TRBJ2-1; 8 bases align to TRBD1. The V gene's germline CDR1 is LNHDA and CDR2 SQIVND (reference sequence). The CDR3 loop spans 17 amino acids. After removal of 4 bases from V and 0 bases from J, the junction contained 8 bases not matched to a gene. The CDR3 nucleotides are TGTGCCAGTAGTAACAGGGGGACGTCGTACTCCTACAATGAGCAGTTCTTC. Protein: CASSNRGTSYSYNEQFF.

This chain joins TRBV9 and TRBJ2-3; TRBD2 agrees at 9 bases. Germline V CDR1 and CDR2: SGDLS, YYNGEE. The CDR3 is made up of 16 amino acids. V was clipped by 0 bases and J by 2 bases; unmatched bases: 4. CDR3 coding DNA: TGTGCCAGCAGCGTAGGTGGCGGGGGGGCCACAGATACGCAGTATTTT. Protein sequence: CASSVGGGGATDTQYF. The variable domain in full, with the rest retrieved from reference TRBV9 and TRBJ2-3, is DSGVTQTPKHLITATGQRVTLRCSPRSGDLSVYWYQQSLDQGLQFLIQYYNGEERAKGNILERFSAQQFPDLHSELNLSSLELGDSALYFCASSVGGGGATDTQYFGPGTRLTVL.

J is TRBJ2-7 and V is TRBV5-1; D possibly corresponds to TRBD2 (6 bases). Germline V CDR1 and CDR2: SGHRS, YFSETQ. Trimming cost V 9 bases and J 6 bases, with 19 bases left between them. The CDR3 runs 13 residues. In nucleotides, the CDR3 is TGCGCCAAGCAAGGAGGGGCTCCTAGCGAGCAGTACTTC. Its protein is CAKQGGAPSEQYF.

As DNA, the CDR3 is TGTGCCAGCAGTTTATCGGGGACAGGGGCTGAAGCTTTCTTT. This sequence encodes CASSLSGTGAEAFF. This chain links TRBV27 with TRBJ1-1; 10 bases fit TRBD1. Germline loops: CDR1 MNHEY, CDR2 SMNVEV (reference sequence). This CDR3 is 14 amino acids long. Unmatched junction bases numbered 1, after V lost 0 bases and J lost 6 bases.

This chain connects TRBV24-1 to TRBJ1-2; TRBD1 might be the D (5 bases). The length of the CDR3 is 13 residues. Germline CDR1 reads KGHDR; CDR2 reads SFDVKD. Trimming shortened V by 4 bases and J by 8 bases, and 13 bases separated the two germline ends. CDR3 DNA: TGTGCCACCAGTGAGCCGCAGGGAAGAGGCTACACCTTC. Encoded protein: CATSEPQGRGYTF.

Points on this clone: Other DNA sequences in this specimen translate into the identical CDR3. This rearrangement joins TRBV2 to TRBJ1-5, with D tentatively TRBD1 (6 bases). The CDR3 is made up of 16 amino acids. CDR1 and CDR2 (germline): SNHLY, FYNNEI. Trimming left V 6 bases short and J 2 bases short, with 17 bases between. The CDR3 DNA follows: TGTGCCAGCAGGACGGGGGGAGGGGGTGGCAATCAGCCCCAGCATTTT. Encoded protein: CASRTGGGGGNQPQHF.

As regards this clone: This same CDR3 is encoded by further DNA sequences in the sample. The chain uses TRBV9 and TRBJ2-2; 7 bases line up with TRBD1. This CDR3 spans 15 amino acids. Germline V lookup: CDR1 SGDLS, CDR2 YYNGEE. J gave up 0 bases and V 3 bases, and 2 bases lay outside the gene matches. Here the CDR3 DNA reads TGTGCCAGCAGCGCACAGGGGTCGAACACCGGGGAGCTGTTTTTT. It encodes CASSAQGSNTGELFF. Filled out from reference TRBV9 and TRBJ2-2, the complete variable domain reads DSGVTQTPKHLITATGQRVTLRCSPRSGDLSVYWYQQSLDQGLQFLIQYYNGEERAKGNILERFSAQQFPDLHSELNLSSLELGDSALYFCASSAQGSNTGELFFGEGSRLTVL.

This chain connects TRBV5-4 to TRBJ1-4; tentative D call: TRBD1 (5 bases). This CDR3 has 14 residues. Germline V gene data show CDR1 as SGHNT and CDR2 as YYREEE (reference sequence). V was cut by 3 bases and J by 3 bases, with 9 bases left in between. CDR3 DNA: TGTGCCAGCAGCTCCCAGGGCTCTAATGAAAAACTGTTTTTT. Protein: CASSSQGSNEKLFF.

V gene TRBV30 combines with J gene TRBJ2-2, with D hard to call. The germline V gene has CDR1 GTSNPN and CDR2 SVGIG (reference sequence). The V gene lost 0 bases and the J gene lost 1 base, with 6 bases spanning the gap. This CDR3 has 14 residues. The CDR3: CAWSVLQNTGELFF. CDR3 nucleotide sequence: TGTGCCTGGAGTGTACTACAGAACACCGGGGAGCTGTTTTTT.

The V gene is TRBV11-2, the J gene TRBJ2-7; 7 nucleotides line up with TRBD2. The germline CDR1 and CDR2 sequences are SGHAT and FQNNGV. Trimming at V came to 8 bases and at J to 7 bases, leaving 11 bases not matched to a gene. The CDR3 has 13 residues. CDR3 region: CASEPWGGKEQYF. The DNA for the CDR3 is TGTGCCAGCGAACCATGGGGAGGGAAAGAGCAGTACTTC.

The gene calls are TRBV5-1 and TRBJ1-1; a weak D match, TRBD1 (5 bases). CDR1 and CDR2 from the germline V gene are SGHRS and YFSETQ. The CDR3 extends over 15 amino acids. V dropped 0 bases and J dropped 4 bases, with 13 bases sitting between them. The CDR3: CASSLEPGRGTEAFF. CDR3 in DNA: TGCGCCAGCAGCTTGGAGCCGGGTAGGGGCACTGAAGCTTTCTTT.

The rearrangement uses TRBV18 and TRBJ1-1; 9 nucleotides line up with TRBD1. The V and J ends lost 4 bases and 6 bases, in that order; junction bases with no gene match: 3. CDR1 and CDR2 from the germline V gene are KGHSH and LQKENI. The CDR3 is 13 residues long. Here the CDR3 reads CASSHRDRAEAFF. CDR3 sequence (DNA): TGTGCCAGCTCACACCGGGACAGGGCTGAAGCTTTCTTT.

The chain carries TRBV28 and TRBJ1-2, with 10 bases lining up with TRBD1. The V and J ends lost 5 bases and 4 bases, in that order; junction bases with no gene match: 7. Per the germline V gene, CDR1 is MDHEN and CDR2 is SYDVKM. The length of the CDR3 is 15 residues. The CDR3 DNA is TGTGCCAGCAGTCTGACAGGGGGCCGATTCTATGGCTACACCTTC. Encoded protein: CASSLTGGRFYGYTF.

V and J are TRBV6-5 and TRBJ1-6; maybe TRBD1 (5 bases). The CDR3 is made up of 13 amino acids. The V end lost 6 bases, the J end lost 8 bases, and 11 bases lay between the germline ends. The germline CDR1 and CDR2 sequences are MNHEY and SVGAGI. CDR3: CASRGPHHSPLHF. For the CDR3, the DNA is TGTGCCAGCAGGGGGCCGCACCATTCACCCCTCCACTTT.

The chain combines TRBV6-5 with TRBJ1-4; D not certain. The germline CDR1 and CDR2 sequences are MNHEY and SVGAGI. This CDR3 comprises 14 residues. V lost 4 bases and J lost 0, with 6 bases in between. Here the CDR3 reads CASSWLPTNEKLFF. Written as DNA, the CDR3 is TGTGCCAGCAGTTGGCTGCCAACTAATGAAAAACTGTTTTTT.